This entry lists 5 T cell receptor beta chains sequenced from one sample in a study of T-cell reconstitution after alpha-beta-depleted transplantation in children. The TCRbeta library incorporated unique molecular identifiers. TCRdb passed the PCR reads through MiXCR, listing each CDR3 protein once. The sample lists about 210,000 distinct CDR3 sequences, about 15% occurring once. The sequences come from PBMCs, mostly from graft donor cells, collected 360 days after TCRalphabeta/CD19-depleted stem cell transplant. These receptors originate from a male patient under 10 years old who had a stem cell transplant for acute lymphoblastic leukemia, so the T cells may come from the graft donor.

This clonotype appeared a few times. The V call is TRBV9, the J call TRBJ2-7; 13 bases map to TRBD2. With V trimmed by 1 base and J by 2 bases, 6 bases remained unmatched. The CDR3 totals 17 residues. The germline gives CDR1 SGDLS, CDR2 YYNGEE. Here the CDR3 reads CASSVSTSGGPAYEQYF. DNA of the CDR3: TGTGCCAGCAGCGTATCGACTAGCGGGGGGCCCGCCTACGAGCAGTACTTC. The full variable domain, in which reference TRBV9 and TRBJ2-7 provide the parts outside the CDR3, is DSGVTQTPKHLITATGQRVTLRCSPRSGDLSVYWYQQSLDQGLQFLIQYYNGEERAKGNILERFSAQQFPDLHSELNLSSLELGDSALYFCASSVSTSGGPAYEQYFGPGTRLTVT.

This clonotype was picked up a small number of times. This sequence joins TRBV28 and TRBJ2-7; a weak D match, TRBD1 (5 bases). This CDR3 is 16 amino acids long. Germline lookup yields CDR1 MDHEN and CDR2 SYDVKM. Trimming shortened V by 5 bases and J by 0 bases, and 17 bases separated the two germline ends. The CDR3 DNA is TGTGCCAGCAGTCCAGGGCTGGGTCCCGTCTCCTACGAGCAGTACTTC. It encodes CASSPGLGPVSYEQYF.

This clonotype came up many times. V is TRBV25-1 and J is TRBJ2-5; D not certain. The germline CDR1 and CDR2 sequences are MGHDK and SYGVNS. V lost 3 bases, J lost 4 bases, and 6 bases lay in between. The CDR3 consists of 12 residues. The CDR3 region is CASSDLGETQYF. As DNA, the CDR3 is TGTGCCAGCAGTGATCTAGGAGAGACCCAGTACTTC.

This clonotype was recorded a few times. The chain couples TRBV29-1 to TRBJ1-2, with D unresolved. This CDR3 has 13 amino acids. The germline V gene encodes CDR1 SQVTM and CDR2 ANQGSEA. V was clipped by 6 bases and J by 3 bases, with 14 bases between them. The CDR3: CSVLGPRDYGYTF. The CDR3 bases are TGCAGCGTACTCGGACCTCGGGACTATGGCTACACCTTC.

This clonotype has just a few counts. This rearrangement joins TRBV5-6 to TRBJ1-6; D may be TRBD1 (5 bases). V lost 0 bases to trimming and J lost 7 bases, with 8 bases between them. In germline, CDR1 is SGHDT, CDR2 YYEEEE. This CDR3 comprises 14 residues. The CDR3 loop is CASSLAGFNSPLHF. The CDR3 region has the DNA TGTGCCAGCAGCTTGGCAGGGTTCAATTCACCCCTCCACTTT.